These T cell receptor beta chains were read from a single sample in a study of T cell repertoires in cytomegalovirus infection. TCRdb called the reads again in MiXCR, with one record for every CDR3 protein. The repertoire consists of almost 500,000 distinct CDR3 sequences, with around 11% occurring once and the leading ten covering approximately 10%. What was sequenced was PBMCs. The receptors were gathered from a human donor in good health (CMV status not recorded). Some clones in this sample may be carry-over from other donors' samples. Each CDR3 is given with its conserved first and last residue. The D gene is left open where the match is weak.

v_call: TRBV7-3; j_call: TRBJ2-1; cdr3_length: 15; d_call: TRBD1; cdr3_aa: CASSPTLTGAVFQFF
v_call: TRBV7-3; j_call: TRBJ2-1; cdr3_length: 15; d_call: .; cdr3_aa: CASSPTAGPYNEQFF
v_call: TRBV19; j_call: TRBJ1-4; cdr3_length: 16; d_call: .; cdr3_aa: CASSHQGGELDEKLFF
v_call: TRBV7-2; j_call: TRBJ2-2; cdr3_length: 17; d_call: TRBD1; cdr3_aa: CASSSSGTGELGGELFF
v_call: TRBV28; j_call: TRBJ2-3; cdr3_length: 12; d_call: .; cdr3_aa: CASRSPGHGQYF
v_call: TRBV9; j_call: TRBJ1-6; cdr3_length: 16; d_call: .; cdr3_aa: CASSPGPSSYNSPLHF
v_call: TRBV5-4; j_call: TRBJ2-5; cdr3_length: 15; d_call: TRBD2; cdr3_aa: CASRRTSGSEETQYF
v_call: TRBV29-1; j_call: TRBJ1-5; cdr3_length: 14; d_call: .; cdr3_aa: CSVTLDGRNQPQHF
v_call: TRBV7-9; j_call: TRBJ1-2; cdr3_length: 19; d_call: TRBD1; cdr3_aa: CASSSLLRDRGYANYGYTF
v_call: TRBV7-2; j_call: TRBJ2-3; cdr3_length: 16; d_call: TRBD1; cdr3_aa: CASSSGTVSSTDTQYF
v_call: TRBV7-3; j_call: TRBJ2-3; cdr3_length: 15; d_call: TRBD2; cdr3_aa: CASSLSGGAKDTQYF
v_call: TRBV6-2/TRBV6-3; j_call: TRBJ2-1; cdr3_length: 13; d_call: .; cdr3_aa: CASSREIYNEQFF
v_call: TRBV30; j_call: TRBJ2-3; cdr3_length: 12; d_call: .; cdr3_aa: CAWGRIADTQYF
v_call: TRBV29-1; j_call: TRBJ2-3; cdr3_length: 14; d_call: .; cdr3_aa: CSVVGAGVLDTQYF
v_call: TRBV7-6; j_call: TRBJ1-5; cdr3_length: 17; d_call: .; cdr3_aa: CASSTPPGSQREQPQHF
v_call: TRBV6-8; j_call: TRBJ2-5; cdr3_length: 15; d_call: TRBD1; cdr3_aa: CASSSGGQGTETQYF
v_call: TRBV11-3; j_call: TRBJ2-1; cdr3_length: 14; d_call: TRBD2; cdr3_aa: CASSWTSDHNEQFF
v_call: TRBV4-2; j_call: TRBJ2-3; cdr3_length: 16; d_call: TRBD2; cdr3_aa: CASSRSGLAGADTQYF
v_call: TRBV7-9; j_call: TRBJ2-2; cdr3_length: 14; d_call: TRBD1; cdr3_aa: CASIDRVTIGEPFF
v_call: TRBV20-1; j_call: TRBJ1-2; cdr3_length: 9; d_call: .; cdr3_aa: CSAGEGYTF
v_call: TRBV28; j_call: TRBJ2-3; cdr3_length: 18; d_call: .; cdr3_aa: CASSLWASGQGGSDTQYF
v_call: TRBV5-4; j_call: TRBJ2-5; cdr3_length: 14; d_call: TRBD2; cdr3_aa: CASSTGLAGETQYF
v_call: TRBV6-1; j_call: TRBJ2-1; cdr3_length: 14; d_call: .; cdr3_aa: CASSPGLVANEQFF
v_call: TRBV18; j_call: TRBJ2-7; cdr3_length: 14; d_call: .; cdr3_aa: CASSPSISPHEQYF
v_call: TRBV28; j_call: TRBJ1-4; cdr3_length: 13; d_call: .; cdr3_aa: CASSSGDLEKLFF
v_call: TRBV7-2; j_call: TRBJ1-6; cdr3_length: 16; d_call: .; cdr3_aa: CASSLPVYRDNSPLHF
v_call: TRBV7-2; j_call: TRBJ2-7; cdr3_length: 17; d_call: TRBD2; cdr3_aa: CASSLVIGLAGTYEQYF
v_call: TRBV19; j_call: TRBJ2-2; cdr3_length: 15; d_call: TRBD1; cdr3_aa: CASSIGQGNTGELFF
v_call: TRBV20-1; j_call: TRBJ2-3; cdr3_length: 14; d_call: TRBD2; cdr3_aa: CSAKASGTVGTQYF
v_call: TRBV19; j_call: TRBJ1-4; cdr3_length: 9; d_call: .; cdr3_aa: CASDFGLFF
v_call: TRBV4-1; j_call: TRBJ2-1; cdr3_length: 16; d_call: .; cdr3_aa: CASSAATRAPDNEQFF